Below are 22 T cell receptor beta chains sequenced from a single sample in a study of T cells in Graves' hyperthyroidism and ophthalmopathy. Amplified regions were TCR beta CDR3 sequences from RNA transcripts. A first-round RT-PCR of the TCR CDR3 used the HTBI primer set. TCRdb re-analysed the multiplex PCR reads in MiXCR, keeping a single row per CDR3 protein. This table holds about 510,000 distinct CDR3 sequences, about 15% found once. Sequenced sample: blood. The source is a woman aged 40 to 50 with Graves' hyperthyroidism.

The chain has TRBV5-1 and TRBJ2-1; D may be TRBD1 (6 bases). The CDR3 is made up of 13 amino acids. The V end was cut by 4 bases, the J end by 8 bases, with 13 bases between. Germline CDR1 reads SGHRS; CDR2 reads YFSETQ. The CDR3 DNA sequence: TGCGCCAGCAGCCCGTGGGGGCAGGATGAGCAGTTCTTC. Translating gives CASSPWGQDEQFF. Combining the CDR3 with reference TRBV5-1 and TRBJ2-1 gives the whole variable domain KAGVTQTPRYLIKTRGQQVTLSCSPISGHRSVSWYQQTPGQGLQFLFEYFSETQRNKGNFPGRFSGRQFSNSRSEMNVSTLELGDSALYLCASSPWGQDEQFFGPGTRLTVL.

This clonotype was detected many times. The V and J genes are TRBV2 and TRBJ2-4; the D gene is possibly TRBD2 (6 bases). V dropped 5 bases and J dropped 5 bases, with 16 bases sitting between them. Germline CDR1 reads SNHLY; CDR2 reads FYNNEI. CDR3 length: 15 amino acids. In DNA, the CDR3 is TGTGCCAGCAGTACCAGAGGCGGGATAGAAAACATTCAGTACTTC. Protein product: CASSTRGGIENIQYF.

This clonotype was seen just once. A much larger clone lies a single base off, so this may be a read error. The rearrangement joins TRBV28 to TRBJ2-7, with D perhaps matching TRBD1 or TRBD2 (5 bases each). This CDR3 is built from 15 residues. The germline V gene has CDR1 MDHEN and CDR2 SYDVKM. CDR3 in amino acids: CASSLSRAGLYERYF. CDR3 nucleotide sequence: TGTGCCAGCAGTTTAAGCAGGGCGGGCCTATACGAGCGGTACTTC.

J is TRBJ1-3 and V is TRBV30; 9 nucleotides match TRBD1. CDR3 length equals 19 residues. The ends lost 4 bases at V and 2 bases at J; junction bases unmatched: 18. CDR1 GTSNPN and CDR2 SVGIG come from the germline V gene (reference sequence). The CDR3 sequence: CAWTPEPGTGWVTGNTIYF. The CDR3, as DNA: TGTGCCTGGACCCCTGAACCCGGGACAGGGTGGGTGACTGGAAACACCATATATTTT.

This clonotype was recorded many times. V is TRBV20-1 and J is TRBJ1-1, with a possible D match to TRBD1 (5 bases). The CDR3 is 14 residues long. Looked up from germline, CDR1 is DFQATT and CDR2 is SNEGSKA (reference sequence). The V gene lost 1 base and the J gene lost 4 bases, with 13 bases spanning the gap. CDR3: CSARGSGTGTEAFF. DNA for the CDR3: TGCAGTGCTAGAGGATCAGGGACGGGCACTGAAGCTTTCTTT.

The sample holds many counts of this clonotype. V and J are TRBV7-9 and TRBJ1-4; D is possibly TRBD1 (5 bases). The CDR3 has 14 amino acids. CDR1 SEHNR and CDR2 FQNEAQ come from the germline V gene (reference sequence). The V and J ends lost 5 bases and 8 bases respectively, with 15 bases between them. CDR3: CASSRTQPKEKLFF. In DNA, the CDR3 is TGTGCCAGCAGCAGGACACAACCAAAGGAAAAACTGTTTTTT.

The chain joins TRBV3-1 to TRBJ2-7; D is unresolved. The V end lost 1 base, the J end lost 0 bases, and 10 bases lay between the germline ends. The CDR3 runs to 15 residues. Germline V gene lookup returns CDR1 LGHDT and CDR2 YNNKEL (reference sequence). CDR3 bases: TGTGCCAGCAGCCAAGGCCCGGACGGCTCCTACGAGCAGTACTTC. It specifies CASSQGPDGSYEQYF.

This clonotype was recorded many times. The V call is TRBV2, the J call TRBJ2-3; D unresolved. This CDR3 has 13 amino acids. The V end was cut by 8 bases, the J end by 0 bases, with 9 bases between. Germline V gene data show CDR1 as SNHLY and CDR2 as FYNNEI. The CDR3 is CASRHGSTDTQYF. For the CDR3, the DNA is TGTGCCAGCCGTCACGGTAGCACAGATACGCAGTATTTT.

The chain couples TRBV27 to TRBJ2-2; TRBD2 matches 9 bases. J gave up 4 bases and V 10 bases, and 10 bases lay outside the gene matches. The CDR3 contains 15 residues. Germline-derived CDR1 and CDR2 are MNHEY and SMNVEV (reference sequence). The DNA of the CDR3 is TGTGCCACGACCTTACTAGCGGGCATCACCGGGGAGCTGTTTTTT. Residues: CATTLLAGITGELFF.

This clonotype was detected many times. The chain joins TRBV27 to TRBJ2-5; 9 bases are a match to TRBD2. CDR1 MNHEY and CDR2 SMNVEV come from the germline V gene (reference sequence). The CDR3 has 16 residues. Trimming took 1 base from V and 4 from J; bases not matched to a gene: 7. The chain's CDR3 is CASSLWLAGTPETQYF. For the CDR3, the DNA is TGTGCCAGCAGTTTATGGCTAGCGGGAACCCCAGAGACCCAGTACTTC.

The sample holds many counts of this clonotype. This chain links TRBV30 with TRBJ2-1; 10 bases agree with TRBD1. Germline V gives CDR1 GTSNPN, CDR2 SVGIG (reference sequence). The V segment lost 0 bases and the J segment 1 base; nucleotides outside the gene matches: 3. CDR3 length: 16 amino acids. The CDR3 protein is CAWSVWGQGSYNEQFF. The DNA of the CDR3 is TGTGCCTGGAGTGTGTGGGGACAGGGGTCCTACAATGAGCAGTTCTTC.

This clonotype has at least ten counts. V is TRBV11-1 and J is TRBJ1-1; D uncertain. V gave up 8 bases and J gave up 0 bases, with 7 bases separating them. The CDR3 has 12 residues. Germline V gene sequence: CDR1 SGHAT, CDR2 FQDESV (reference sequence). The CDR3 coding sequence is TGTGCCAGCGGACTAATGAACACTGAAGCTTTCTTT. Translated: CASGLMNTEAFF.

This clonotype was observed a few times. The genes are TRBV5-1 and TRBJ2-3, with unresolved D. The CDR3 sequence is 14 residues long. V lost 0 bases to trimming and J lost 5 bases, with 10 bases between them. Looked up from germline, CDR1 is SGHRS and CDR2 is YFSETQ. In DNA form, the CDR3 reads TGCGCCAGCAGCTTGGATGGTTTCCAAGATACGCAGTATTTT. It codes for CASSLDGFQDTQYF.

This clonotype was recorded many times. The chain is built from TRBV12-5 and TRBJ2-7, with 12 bases lining up with TRBD2. Germline CDR1 LGHNT, CDR2 FRNRAP. The CDR3 is made up of 19 amino acids. The J segment lost 4 bases and the V segment lost 3 bases, leaving 16 bases of the junction unmatched. CDR3 sequence: CASGFRSILAGGSAYEQYF. Here the CDR3 DNA reads TGTGCTAGTGGTTTCCGGTCCATACTAGCGGGAGGATCGGCTTACGAGCAGTACTTC. Complete variable domain (other parts from reference TRBV12-5 and TRBJ2-7): DARVTQTPRHKVTEMGQEVTMRCQPILGHNTVFWYRQTMMQGLELLAYFRNRAPLDDSGMPKDRFSAEMPDATLATLKIQPSEPRDSAVYFCASGFRSILAGGSAYEQYFGPGTRLTVT.

This clonotype showed up many times. The chain employs TRBV11-2 and TRBJ2-1, with a possible D match to TRBD2 (6 bases). The CDR3 loop spans 16 amino acids. Trimming took off 5 bases at V and 4 bases at J, with 18 bases between the two ends. Germline CDR1 reads SGHAT; CDR2 reads FQNNGV. CDR3 DNA sequence: TGTGCCAGCAGCCGTGGGGTAGCGGCCCGTTACAATGAGCAGTTCTTC. It codes for CASSRGVAARYNEQFF.

This clonotype was found many times. The chain couples TRBV29-1 to TRBJ1-2; D is ambiguous. V lost 6 bases and J 8 bases, leaving 13 bases between the germline ends. The germline V gene has CDR1 SQVTM and CDR2 ANQGSEA. The length of the CDR3 is 11 residues. This CDR3 reads CSVDGLGGYTF. Here the CDR3 DNA reads TGCAGCGTCGATGGTCTGGGAGGCTACACCTTC.

At least ten counts were recorded for this clonotype. This sequence joins TRBV29-1 and TRBJ2-7, with D maybe TRBD1 (6 bases). CDR3 size: 15 residues. V was pared by 0 bases and J by 13 bases, with 25 bases between. Germline CDR1 SQVTM, CDR2 ANQGSEA. CDR3 loop: CSVEDGGLFLSTHYF. Here the CDR3 DNA reads TGCAGCGTTGAAGATGGGGGCCTGTTCCTCTCGACGCATTACTTC.

This clonotype was seen repeatedly, ten times or more. V and J are TRBV3-1 and TRBJ2-1; 8 bases map to TRBD2. With 2 bases clipped from V and 6 bases from J, the junction kept 6 bases outside the gene matches. This CDR3 is 15 amino acids long. Germline CDR1 LGHDT, CDR2 YNNKEL (reference sequence). CDR3 in amino acids: CASSQIAGSSNEQFF. DNA of the CDR3: TGTGCCAGCAGCCAAATAGCGGGAAGCTCCAATGAGCAGTTCTTC.

This clonotype was recorded many times. V gene TRBV2 combines with J gene TRBJ2-5; TRBD2 aligns across 9 bases. Germline V gives CDR1 SNHLY, CDR2 FYNNEI. The CDR3 totals 14 residues. The trim removed 7 bases at V and 4 bases at J, leaving 7 bases unmatched. The CDR3 here is CASTRGRAGETQYF. The CDR3, as DNA: TGTGCCAGCACTCGCGGGAGGGCGGGAGAGACCCAGTACTTC.

This clonotype was seen at least ten times. This chain links TRBV29-1 with TRBJ2-1; D is ambiguous. V lost 2 bases and J 5 bases, leaving 10 bases between the germline ends. CDR1 is SQVTM, CDR2 ANQGSEA, per germline. The CDR3 loop spans 13 amino acids. In DNA, the CDR3 is TGCAGCGTTGAAACTGTGGAGAACAATGAGCAGTTCTTC. Protein: CSVETVENNEQFF.

This clonotype showed up many times. The chain joins TRBV7-2 to TRBJ2-7; D not certain. Germline CDR1 SGHTA, CDR2 FQGNSA. V lost 0 bases and J 5 bases, leaving 8 bases between the germline ends. CDR3 length: 13 amino acids. The CDR3 DNA follows: TGTGCCAGCAGCTTAGCGCGCATAAACGAGCAGTACTTC. Translation: CASSLARINEQYF.

This chain uses TRBV6-1 with TRBJ1-4; D gene ambiguous. Trimming shortened V by 8 bases and J by 4 bases, and 8 bases separated the two germline ends. From germline, CDR1 is MNHNS and CDR2 SASEGT. The CDR3 has 12 amino acids. DNA for the CDR3: TGTGCCAGCGGGCGGCGTAATGAAAAACTGTTTTTT. The encoded protein is CASGRRNEKLFF.